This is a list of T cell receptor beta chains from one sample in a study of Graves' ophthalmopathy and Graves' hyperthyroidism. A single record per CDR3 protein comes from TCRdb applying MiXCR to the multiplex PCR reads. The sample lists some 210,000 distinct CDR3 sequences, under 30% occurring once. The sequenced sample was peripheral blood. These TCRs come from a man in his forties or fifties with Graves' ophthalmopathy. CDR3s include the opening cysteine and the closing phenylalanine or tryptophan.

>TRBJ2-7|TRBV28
CAGGGPSPDEQYF
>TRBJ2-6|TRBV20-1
CSARDLSHAGANVLTF
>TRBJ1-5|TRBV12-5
CASGQTGGSQPQHF
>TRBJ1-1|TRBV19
CASRKGQLNTEAFF
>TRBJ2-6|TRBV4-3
CASSQGGGANVLTF
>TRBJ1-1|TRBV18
CASSRGTVNTEAFF
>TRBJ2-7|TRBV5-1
CASSLTSGRRRENEQYF
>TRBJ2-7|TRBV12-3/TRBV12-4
CASSSELGQYF
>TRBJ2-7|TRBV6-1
CASSPSGPPYEQYF
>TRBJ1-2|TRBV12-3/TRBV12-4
CASAQGDGRRPRYGYTF
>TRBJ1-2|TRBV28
CASRRGGNYGYTF